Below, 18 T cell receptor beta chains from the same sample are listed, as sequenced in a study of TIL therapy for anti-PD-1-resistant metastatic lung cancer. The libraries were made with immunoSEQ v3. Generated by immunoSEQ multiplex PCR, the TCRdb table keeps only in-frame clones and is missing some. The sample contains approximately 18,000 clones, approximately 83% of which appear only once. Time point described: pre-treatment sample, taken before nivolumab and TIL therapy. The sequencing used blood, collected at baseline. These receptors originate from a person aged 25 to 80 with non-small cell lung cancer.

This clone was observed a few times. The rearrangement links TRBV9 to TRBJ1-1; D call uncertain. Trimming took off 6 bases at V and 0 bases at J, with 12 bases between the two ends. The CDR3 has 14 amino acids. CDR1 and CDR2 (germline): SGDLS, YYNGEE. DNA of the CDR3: TGTGCCAGCACTCAATCCCTAATGAACACTGAAGCTTTCTTT. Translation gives CASTQSLMNTEAFF. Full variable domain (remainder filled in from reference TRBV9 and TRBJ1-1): DSGVTQTPKHLITATGQRVTLRCSPRSGDLSVYWYQQSLDQGLQFLIQYYNGEERAKGNILERFSAQQFPDLHSELNLSSLELGDSALYFCASTQSLMNTEAFFGQGTRLTVV.

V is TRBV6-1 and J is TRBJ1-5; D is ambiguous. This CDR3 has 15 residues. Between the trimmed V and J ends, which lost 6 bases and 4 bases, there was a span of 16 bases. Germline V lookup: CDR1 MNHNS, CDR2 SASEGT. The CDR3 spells CASSAGRVSNQPQHF. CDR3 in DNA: TGTGCCAGCAGCGCCGGGAGGGTAAGTAATCAGCCCCAGCATTTT.

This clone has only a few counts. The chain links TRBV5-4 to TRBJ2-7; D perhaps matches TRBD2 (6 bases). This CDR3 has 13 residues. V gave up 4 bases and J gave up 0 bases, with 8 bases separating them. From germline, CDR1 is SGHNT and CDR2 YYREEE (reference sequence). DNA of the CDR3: TGTGCCAGCAGCCGGGACTTCTCCTACGAGCAGTACTTC. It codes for CASSRDFSYEQYF.

The CDR3 DNA follows: TGTGCCAGCAGCTGGGACAGCCTAAACTACGAGCAGTACTTC. The encoded protein is CASSWDSLNYEQYF. The rearrangement links TRBV6-6 to TRBJ2-7; 7 nucleotides match TRBD1. Germline lookup yields CDR1 MNHNY and CDR2 SVGAGI (reference sequence). This CDR3 is 14 amino acids long. The V segment lost 6 bases and the J segment 3 bases; nucleotides outside the gene matches: 8.

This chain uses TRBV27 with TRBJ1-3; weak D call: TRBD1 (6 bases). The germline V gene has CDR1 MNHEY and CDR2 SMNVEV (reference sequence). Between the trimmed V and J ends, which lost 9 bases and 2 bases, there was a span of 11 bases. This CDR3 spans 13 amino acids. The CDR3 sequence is CASRGGAGNTIYF. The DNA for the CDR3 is TGTGCCAGTCGAGGGGGGGCTGGAAACACCATATATTTT.

The CDR3 loop reads CASSLTRSLFNTEAFF. For the CDR3, the DNA is TGTGCCAGCAGTTTAACGCGTAGTCTCTTCAACACTGAAGCTTTCTTT. The genes are TRBV27 and TRBJ1-1; D not certain. With 2 bases removed from V and 2 bases from J, the gap between germline ends came to 15 bases. This CDR3 has 16 residues. Germline V gives CDR1 MNHEY, CDR2 SMNVEV (reference sequence).

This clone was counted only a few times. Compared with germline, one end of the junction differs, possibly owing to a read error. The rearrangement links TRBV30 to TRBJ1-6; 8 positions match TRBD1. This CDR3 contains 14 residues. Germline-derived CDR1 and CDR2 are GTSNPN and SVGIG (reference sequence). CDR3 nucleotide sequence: TGTGCCCAAGCCGGACAGGGCTATGATTCACCCCTCCACTTT. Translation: CAQAGQGYDSPLHF. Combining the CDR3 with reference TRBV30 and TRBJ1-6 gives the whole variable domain SQTIHQWPATLVQPVGSPLSLECTVEGTSNPNLYWYRQAAGRGLQLLFYSVGIGQISSEVPQNLSASRPQDRQFILSSKKLLLSDSGFYLCAQAGQGYDSPLHFGNGTRLTVT.

CDR3 coding DNA: TGTGCTATTAGTGGGGCTTTCTTT. Protein product: CAISGAFF. This chain uses TRBV28 with TRBJ1-1; D uncertain. CDR3 length: 8 residues. The germline V gene has CDR1 MDHEN and CDR2 SYDVKM.

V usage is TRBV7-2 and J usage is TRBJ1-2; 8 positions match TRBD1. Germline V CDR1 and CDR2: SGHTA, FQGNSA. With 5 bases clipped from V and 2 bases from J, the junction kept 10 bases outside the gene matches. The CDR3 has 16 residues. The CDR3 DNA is TGTGCCAGCAGCCGAGGGACAGGAGTGGGCAACTATGGCTACACCTTC. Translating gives CASSRGTGVGNYGYTF. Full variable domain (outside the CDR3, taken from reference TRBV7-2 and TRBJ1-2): GAGVSQSPSNKVTEKGKDVELRCDPISGHTALYWYRQSLGQGLEFLIYFQGNSAPDKSGLPSDRFSAERTGGSVSTLTIQRTQQEDSAVYLCASSRGTGVGNYGYTFGSGTRLTVV.

The CDR3 reads CASGPKTGIHEQYF. CDR3 DNA sequence: TGTGCTAGTGGCCCCAAGACAGGGATCCACGAGCAGTACTTC. J is TRBJ2-7 and V is TRBV12-5; TRBD1 matches at 7 bases. Germline lookup yields CDR1 LGHNT and CDR2 FRNRAP. J gave up 5 bases and V 6 bases, and 10 bases lay outside the gene matches. This CDR3 contains 14 residues.

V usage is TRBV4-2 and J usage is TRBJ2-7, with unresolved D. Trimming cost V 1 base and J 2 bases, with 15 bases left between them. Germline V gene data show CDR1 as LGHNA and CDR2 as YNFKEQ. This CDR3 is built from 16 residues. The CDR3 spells CASSQGALTATYEQYF. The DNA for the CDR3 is TGTGCCAGCAGCCAAGGGGCCCTTACCGCAACCTACGAGCAGTACTTC.

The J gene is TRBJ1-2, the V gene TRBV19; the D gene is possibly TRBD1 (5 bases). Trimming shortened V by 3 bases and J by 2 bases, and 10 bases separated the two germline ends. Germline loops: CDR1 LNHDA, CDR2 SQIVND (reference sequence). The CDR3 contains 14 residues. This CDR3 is CASSIGTQNYGYTF. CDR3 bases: TGTGCCAGTAGTATCGGGACTCAGAACTATGGCTACACCTTC.

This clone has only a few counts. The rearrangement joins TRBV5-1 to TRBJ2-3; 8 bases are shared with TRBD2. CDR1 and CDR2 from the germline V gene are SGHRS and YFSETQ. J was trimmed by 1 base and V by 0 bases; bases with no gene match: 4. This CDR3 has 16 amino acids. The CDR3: CASSLELAGRTDTQYF. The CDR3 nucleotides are TGCGCCAGCAGCTTGGAGTTAGCGGGACGCACAGATACGCAGTATTTT.

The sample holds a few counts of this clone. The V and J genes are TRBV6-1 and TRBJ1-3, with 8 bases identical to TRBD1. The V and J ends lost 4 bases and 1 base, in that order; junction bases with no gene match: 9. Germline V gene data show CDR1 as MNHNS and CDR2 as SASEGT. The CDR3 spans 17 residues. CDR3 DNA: TGTGCCAGCAGTGCGAACTCAGGGGGCGCTTCTGGAAACACCATATATTTT. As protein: CASSANSGGASGNTIYF.

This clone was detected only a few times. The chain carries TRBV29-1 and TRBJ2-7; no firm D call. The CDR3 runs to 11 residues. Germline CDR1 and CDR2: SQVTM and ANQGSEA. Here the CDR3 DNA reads TGCAGTGGCTCGGACGGAGACGAGCAGTACTTC. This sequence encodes CSGSDGDEQYF.

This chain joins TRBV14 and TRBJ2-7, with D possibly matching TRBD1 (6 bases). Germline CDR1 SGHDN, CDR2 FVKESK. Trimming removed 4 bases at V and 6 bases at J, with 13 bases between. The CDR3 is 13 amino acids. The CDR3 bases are TGTGCCAGCAGCCTACGACAGGACGGCGAGCAGTACTTC. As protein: CASSLRQDGEQYF. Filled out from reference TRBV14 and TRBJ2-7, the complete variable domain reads EAGVTQFPSHSVIEKGQTVTLRCDPISGHDNLYWYRRVMGKEIKFLLHFVKESKQDESGMPNNRFLAERTGGTYSTLKVQPAELEDSGVYFCASSLRQDGEQYFGPGTRLTVT.

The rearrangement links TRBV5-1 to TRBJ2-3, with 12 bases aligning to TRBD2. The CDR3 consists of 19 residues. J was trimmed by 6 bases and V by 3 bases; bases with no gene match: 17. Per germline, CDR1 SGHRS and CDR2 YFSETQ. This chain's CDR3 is CASSSSILGLAGRGDTQYF. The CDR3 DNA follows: TGCGCCAGCAGCTCATCCATCCTAGGACTAGCGGGGCGAGGGGATACGCAGTATTTT.

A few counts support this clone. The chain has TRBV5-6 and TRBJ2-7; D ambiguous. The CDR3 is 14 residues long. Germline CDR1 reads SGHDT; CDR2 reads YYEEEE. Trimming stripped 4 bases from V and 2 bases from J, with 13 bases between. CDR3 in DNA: TGTGCCAGCAGCGGGCACGGCGGAACCTACGAGCAGTACTTC. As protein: CASSGHGGTYEQYF.